The clone carrying this T cell receptor beta chain came up a few times. The target antigen is unknown. Listed TCR primers, together with previously described methods, were used for the bulk TCR libraries. A single record per CDR3 protein comes from TCRdb applying MiXCR to the PCR reads. Of more than 450,000 distinct CDR3 sequences listed, over 20% are singletons. This record belongs to a study of molecular identifiers for immune sequencing clone quantification. Study-wide background: Replicate RNA came from about 19,000 or 110,000 naive CD8 cells and was split five ways, and four parts were sequenced. Overall study results and limits: Effector cells kept over 99% of their molecules in clones above 20 RNA copies, while naive cells kept under 1% there. The study reportedly detected spiked Jurkat TCR RNA from one cell among about 1.1 million naive cells.

V lost 1 base, J lost 0 bases, and 10 bases lay in between. The CDR3 has 15 residues. From germline, CDR1 is SQVTM and CDR2 ANQGSEA. What was sequenced was naive CD8+ T cells from blood, with Jurkat cell RNA spiked in. Subset described: FACS-sorted CD8+CD4-CCR7+CD45RA+ naive T cells. V gene TRBV29-1 combines with J gene TRBJ1-3; a possible D gene is TRBD1 (6 bases). This receptor was taken from a human donor in good health. Some libraries in this study had Jurkat cell RNA spiked in. In nucleotides, the CDR3 is TGCAGCGTTGAAGCAGGGGCAAACTCTGGAAACACCATATATTTT. This encodes CSVEAGANSGNTIYF.